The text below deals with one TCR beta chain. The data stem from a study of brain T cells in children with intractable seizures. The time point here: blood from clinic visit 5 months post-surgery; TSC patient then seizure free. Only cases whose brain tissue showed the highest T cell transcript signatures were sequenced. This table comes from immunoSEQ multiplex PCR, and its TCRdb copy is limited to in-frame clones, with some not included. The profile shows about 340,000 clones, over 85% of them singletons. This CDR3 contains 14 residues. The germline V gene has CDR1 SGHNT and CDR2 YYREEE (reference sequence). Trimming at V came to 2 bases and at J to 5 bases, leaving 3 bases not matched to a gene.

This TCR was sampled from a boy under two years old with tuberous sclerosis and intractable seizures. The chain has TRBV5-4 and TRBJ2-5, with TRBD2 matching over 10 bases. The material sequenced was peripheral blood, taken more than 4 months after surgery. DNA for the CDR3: TGTGCCAGCAGCTTAGCGGGGGGGCGGGAGACCCAGTACTTC. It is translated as CASSLAGGRETQYF. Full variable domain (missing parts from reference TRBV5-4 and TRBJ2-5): ETGVTQSPTHLIKTRGQQVTLRCSSQSGHNTVSWYQQALGQGPQFIFQYYREEENGRGNFPPRFSGLQFPNYSSELNVNALELDDSALYLCASSLAGGRETQYFGPGTRLLVL.